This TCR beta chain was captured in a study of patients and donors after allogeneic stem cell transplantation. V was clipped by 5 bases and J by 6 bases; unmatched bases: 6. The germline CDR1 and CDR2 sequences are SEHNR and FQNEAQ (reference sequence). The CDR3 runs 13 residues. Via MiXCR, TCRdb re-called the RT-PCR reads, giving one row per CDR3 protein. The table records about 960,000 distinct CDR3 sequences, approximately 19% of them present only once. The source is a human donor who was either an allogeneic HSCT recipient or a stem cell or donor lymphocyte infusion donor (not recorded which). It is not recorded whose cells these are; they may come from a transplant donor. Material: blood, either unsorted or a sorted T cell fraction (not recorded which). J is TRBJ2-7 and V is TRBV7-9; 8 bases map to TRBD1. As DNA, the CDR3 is TGTGCCAGCAGCGGGACAGGCCGCGTCGAGCAGTACTTC. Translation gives CASSGTGRVEQYF.